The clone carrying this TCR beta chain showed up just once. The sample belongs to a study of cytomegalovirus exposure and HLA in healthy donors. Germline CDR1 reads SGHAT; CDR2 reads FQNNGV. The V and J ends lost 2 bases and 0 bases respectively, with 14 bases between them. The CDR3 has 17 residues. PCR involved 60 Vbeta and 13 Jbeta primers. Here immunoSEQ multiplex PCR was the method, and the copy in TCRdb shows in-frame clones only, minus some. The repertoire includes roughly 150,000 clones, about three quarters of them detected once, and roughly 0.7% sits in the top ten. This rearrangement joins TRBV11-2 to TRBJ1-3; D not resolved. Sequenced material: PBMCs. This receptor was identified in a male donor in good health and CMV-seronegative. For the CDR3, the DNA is TGTGCCAGCAGCTTAACGCAGGATATTTCCTCTGGAAACACCATATATTTT. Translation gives CASSLTQDISSGNTIYF.